A single sample is the source of the 8 T cell receptor beta chains below, sequenced in a study of vaccination effects on CD4 cells after COVID-19. Sequenced by immunoSEQ multiplex PCR; TCRdb stores in-frame clones only, minus some. The sample contains about 22,000 clones, approximately 81% of which appear only once. Expansion of antigen-specific CD4+ T cells with viral peptide pools was carried out by the ViraFEST assay before sequencing. Culturing for around eleven days preceded CD4+ T cell isolation. People in the vaccine group had not been infected with SARS-CoV-2 before, and their nucleocapsid antibodies were negative. Their specific antigens are unknown. Sequenced material: CD4+ T cells from PBMCs cultured with HCoV-NL63 spike peptides, taken before COVID-19 vaccination. Source of these receptors: a human donor who received a COVID-19 vaccine.

The gene calls are TRBV6-2 or TRBV6-3 and TRBJ1-2, with 9 bases that match TRBD1. Germline V lookup: CDR1 MNHEY, CDR2 SVGEGT. The CDR3 runs 15 residues. The V gene end was trimmed by 4 bases and the J gene end by 4 bases; junction bases not matched to a gene: 7. The CDR3 DNA follows: TGTGCCAGCAGTTCCCCCGGGACAGGGCCCTATGGCTACACCTTC. This gives the protein CASSSPGTGPYGYTF.

V gene TRBV19 combines with J gene TRBJ1-6; weak D call: TRBD1 (6 bases). Germline-derived CDR1 and CDR2 are LNHDA and SQIVND (reference sequence). The CDR3 runs to 15 residues. The V gene lost 5 bases and the J gene lost 5 bases, with 13 bases spanning the gap. The CDR3 region has the DNA TGTGCCAGTAGTCCCACAGGGCTAGATAATTCACCCCTCCACTTT. It translates to CASSPTGLDNSPLHF.

The chain is built from TRBV7-9 and TRBJ1-3; D is uncertain. The germline gives CDR1 SEHNR, CDR2 FQNEAQ (reference sequence). This CDR3 region has 13 residues. Trimming took 8 bases from V and 0 from J, leaving 8 bases between them. CDR3 in DNA: TGTGCCAGCGGGGTCCCCTCTGGAAACACCATATATTTT. This codes for CASGVPSGNTIYF.

V usage is TRBV7-8 and J usage is TRBJ1-2, with unresolved D. The CDR3 runs to 14 residues. CDR1 and CDR2 (germline): SGHVS, FQNEAQ. Trimming took off 1 base at V and 5 bases at J, with 11 bases between the two ends. CDR3 residues: CASSLEDGVYGYTF. CDR3 in DNA: TGTGCCAGCAGCTTAGAGGACGGCGTTTATGGCTACACCTTC.

The rearrangement uses TRBV5-1 and TRBJ2-3; TRBD2 agrees at 10 bases. Looked up from germline, CDR1 is SGHRS and CDR2 is YFSETQ. After removal of 0 bases from V and 0 bases from J, the junction contained 4 bases not matched to a gene. This CDR3 region has 17 residues. CDR3 DNA sequence: TGCGCCAGCAGCTTGGCGAGCGGGGGGGGAAGCACAGATACGCAGTATTTT. Amino acids: CASSLASGGGSTDTQYF.

V usage is TRBV11-3 and J usage is TRBJ1-1; a possible D gene is TRBD1 (5 bases). The CDR3 totals 14 residues. CDR1 is SGHNT, CDR2 YENEEA, per germline. The V end lost 5 bases, the J end lost 1 base, and 11 bases lay between the germline ends. CDR3 sequence reads: CASSRIDRNTEAFF. CDR3 nucleotides: TGTGCCAGCAGCCGTATCGACAGGAACACTGAAGCTTTCTTT.

The V gene is TRBV7-2, the J gene TRBJ1-2; TRBD1 agrees at 7 bases. The CDR3 totals 15 residues. CDR1 is SGHTA, CDR2 FQGNSA, per germline. V was pared by 1 base and J by 6 bases, with 8 bases of the junction left unmatched. The CDR3 is CASSLVGRGRDGYTF. For the CDR3, the DNA is TGTGCCAGCAGCTTAGTGGGAAGGGGGCGGGATGGCTACACCTTC.

This chain uses TRBV28 with TRBJ1-2, with D possibly being TRBD1 (6 bases). The CDR3 consists of 18 residues. CDR1 is MDHEN and CDR2 is SYDVKM in the germline V gene. Trimming cost V 5 bases and J 9 bases, with 31 bases left between them. The CDR3 protein is CASSLSPPRGPQRLRYTF. The CDR3 DNA reads as TGTGCCAGCAGTCTATCCCCACCCAGGGGACCACAGCGGCTTCGCTACACCTTC.